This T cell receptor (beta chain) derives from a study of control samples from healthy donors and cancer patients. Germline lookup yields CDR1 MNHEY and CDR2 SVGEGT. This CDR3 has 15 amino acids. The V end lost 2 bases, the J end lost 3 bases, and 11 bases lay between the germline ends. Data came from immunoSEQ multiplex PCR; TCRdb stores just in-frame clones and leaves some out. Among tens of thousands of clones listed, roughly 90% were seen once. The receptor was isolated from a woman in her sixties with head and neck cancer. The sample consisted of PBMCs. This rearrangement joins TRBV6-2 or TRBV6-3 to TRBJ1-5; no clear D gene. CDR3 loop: CASSYRGQVNQPQHF. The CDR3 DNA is TGTGCCAGCAGTTACCGCGGCCAGGTCAATCAGCCCCAGCATTTT.